These 19 T cell receptor beta chains share one sample of origin, sequenced in a study of blood T cell repertoires in COVID-19. Method: immunoSEQ multiplex PCR; TCRdb's copy keeps in-frame clones and lacks some. The sample records some 220,000 clones, around 84% being singletons. The specimen sequenced was peripheral blood. These receptors were collected from a man aged 45-60 years who had recovered from COVID-19.

The chain has TRBV18 and TRBJ1-2; D unresolved. This CDR3 contains 16 residues. The ends were cut back, 5 bases at V and 5 bases at J, with 21 bases in the middle. CDR1 and CDR2 (germline): KGHSH, LQKENI. CDR3 residues: CASSSAVASLGYGYTF. Here the CDR3 DNA reads TGTGCCAGCTCATCCGCGGTAGCCTCCCTTGGGTATGGCTACACCTTC.

For the CDR3, the DNA is TGTGCCAGCAGTTACCTTTCGGGACAGGGGGCTTATTACTTC. It encodes CASSYLSGQGAYYF. This rearrangement joins TRBV6-2 or TRBV6-3 to TRBJ2-7, with TRBD1 identical over 12 bases. Germline-derived CDR1 and CDR2 are MNHEY and SVGEGT. The CDR3 is 14 amino acids. Trimming cost V 2 bases and J 13 bases; bases outside gene matches: 9.

The genes are TRBV6-5 and TRBJ2-2, with D maybe TRBD2 (5 bases). CDR3 length equals 16 residues. Trimming stripped 0 bases from V and 2 bases from J, with 10 bases between. CDR1 and CDR2 from the germline V gene are MNHEY and SVGAGI. CDR3 loop: CASSYSGLQNTGELFF. The CDR3 DNA reads as TGTGCCAGCAGTTACTCCGGACTCCAAAACACCGGGGAGCTGTTTTTT.

The V and J genes are TRBV11-3 and TRBJ2-5; 7 bases are a match to TRBD2. The V and J ends lost 5 bases and 4 bases, in that order; junction bases with no gene match: 10. Germline lookup yields CDR1 SGHNT and CDR2 YENEEA. This CDR3 has 15 residues. In nucleotides, the CDR3 is TGTGCCAGCAGCCCACGGGGGGTCGGGCGAGAGACCCAGTACTTC. Translating gives CASSPRGVGRETQYF.

The chain links TRBV5-1 to TRBJ2-1; 13 bases are a match to TRBD2. The CDR3 is made up of 19 amino acids. Germline assignment: CDR1 SGHRS and CDR2 YFSETQ. J gave up 4 bases and V 4 bases, and 14 bases lay outside the gene matches. This chain's CDR3 is CASSPLRSGTSGDYNEQFF. CDR3 DNA sequence: TGCGCCAGCAGCCCCCTACGATCCGGGACTAGCGGGGATTACAATGAGCAGTTCTTC.

The sample holds one count of this clone. The V and J genes are TRBV6-5 and TRBJ2-1; 9 bases align to TRBD1. V shed 4 bases and J 6 bases; nucleotides not matched to a gene: 7. CDR3 size: 15 residues. The germline V gene encodes CDR1 MNHEY and CDR2 SVGAGI. CDR3 DNA: TGTGCCAGCAGTTTCGACAGGGGGGACGCCAATGAGCAGTTCTTC. Protein product: CASSFDRGDANEQFF.

The V and J genes are TRBV9 and TRBJ1-2; TRBD1 is a possible D gene (6 bases). The CDR3 is made up of 15 amino acids. CDR1 is SGDLS, CDR2 YYNGEE, per germline. Deletions cut 4 bases from V and 4 bases from J, with 17 bases between. The CDR3 nucleotides read TGTGCCAGCAGCCCAGTTGAGACAGGTAGCTATGGCTACACCTTC. Translation gives CASSPVETGSYGYTF.

The chain recombines TRBV5-1 with TRBJ2-3; 10 bases align to TRBD2. Germline V CDR1 and CDR2: SGHRS, YFSETQ. The V and J ends lost 4 bases and 4 bases, in that order; junction bases with no gene match: 21. The CDR3 runs 20 residues. The CDR3 coding sequence is TGCGCCAGCAGCCGGTTAGGACGGGAAACCAAGCGGGAGGGCCCAGATACGCAGTATTTT. Translated, it gives CASSRLGRETKREGPDTQYF.

J is TRBJ2-2 and V is TRBV27; 11 bases align to TRBD2. The CDR3 sequence is 17 residues long. With 5 bases clipped from V and 1 base from J, the junction kept 6 bases outside the gene matches. CDR1 is MNHEY, CDR2 SMNVEV, per germline (reference sequence). DNA of the CDR3: TGTGCCAGCAGTCCTCGACTAGCGGGGATGAACACCGGGGAGCTGTTTTTT. Its translation: CASSPRLAGMNTGELFF.

V gene TRBV5-8 combines with J gene TRBJ1-4; no firm D call. Looked up from germline, CDR1 is SGHTS and CDR2 is YDEGEE. Trimming removed 2 bases at V and 5 bases at J, with 22 bases between. This CDR3 comprises 18 residues. The CDR3 loop is CASSFSVRRNRRNEKLFF. CDR3 sequence (DNA): TGTGCCAGCAGCTTTAGCGTCAGGCGGAACCGGAGGAATGAAAAACTGTTTTTT.

This clone was found once. The rearrangement uses TRBV30 and TRBJ2-6; D is possibly TRBD2 (6 bases). Trimming stripped 4 bases from V and 2 bases from J, with 12 bases between. The CDR3 is 15 residues long. The germline V gene encodes CDR1 GTSNPN and CDR2 SVGIG (reference sequence). The CDR3 loop reads CAWKRGGTGANVLTF. CDR3 in DNA: TGTGCCTGGAAACGGGGCGGGACTGGGGCCAACGTCCTGACTTTC. Full variable domain (missing parts from reference TRBV30 and TRBJ2-6): SQTIHQWPATLVQPVGSPLSLECTVEGTSNPNLYWYRQAAGRGLQLLFYSVGIGQISSEVPQNLSASRPQDRQFILSSKKLLLSDSGFYLCAWKRGGTGANVLTFGAGSRLTVL.

The chain links TRBV5-4 to TRBJ2-2; 14 positions agree with TRBD2. The CDR3 sequence is 16 residues long. The V segment lost 4 bases and the J segment 6 bases; nucleotides outside the gene matches: 5. The V gene's germline CDR1 is SGHNT and CDR2 YYREEE (reference sequence). The CDR3 region is CASSTWTSGRSGELFF. CDR3 nucleotide sequence: TGTGCCAGCAGCACATGGACTAGCGGGAGGTCCGGGGAGCTGTTTTTT.

The genes are TRBV3-1 (or the pseudogene TRBV3-2) and TRBJ2-1; weak D call: TRBD1 (6 bases). Germline loops: CDR1 LGHDT, CDR2 YNNKEL (reference sequence). The CDR3 length is 15 residues. V lost 2 bases and J 11 bases, leaving 19 bases between the germline ends. The CDR3, as DNA: TGTGCCAGCAGCCAACTTCAGGGGACCCGCCTCCAGCAGTTCTTC. It is translated as CASSQLQGTRLQQFF.

The rearrangement links TRBV18 to TRBJ1-4; tentatively, D is TRBD1 (6 bases). The CDR3 contains 15 residues. CDR1 and CDR2 (germline): KGHSH, LQKENI. V gave up 1 base and J gave up 8 bases, with 14 bases separating them. The CDR3 DNA follows: TGTGCCAGCTCACCACAAAAGGGCCAGGGGGAAAAACTGTTTTTT. Residues: CASSPQKGQGEKLFF.

This clone was seen more than once but under ten times. The CDR3 DNA reads TGTGCCAGCAGTTTGGGACAGGGGTTCTATGGCTACACCTTC. This encodes CASSLGQGFYGYTF. The chain is built from TRBV28 and TRBJ1-2; 10 bases are shared with TRBD1. The CDR3 covers 14 residues. Germline CDR1 and CDR2: MDHEN and SYDVKM. V trimming: 3 bases; J trimming: 4 bases; junction bases outside the gene matches: 2.

The chain links TRBV18 to TRBJ1-1; D call uncertain. In germline, CDR1 is KGHSH, CDR2 LQKENI. The CDR3 loop spans 14 amino acids. Trimming took off 2 bases at V and 2 bases at J, with 9 bases between the two ends. CDR3 in amino acids: CASSPDTRNTEAFF. Here the CDR3 DNA reads TGTGCCAGCTCACCAGATACACGAAACACTGAAGCTTTCTTT. The full variable domain, in which reference TRBV18 and TRBJ1-1 provide the parts outside the CDR3, is NAGVMQNPRHLVRRRGQEARLRCSPMKGHSHVYWYRQLPEEGLKFMVYLQKENIIDESGMPKERFSAEFPKEGPSILRIQQVVRGDSAAYFCASSPDTRNTEAFFGQGTRLTVV.

This chain links TRBV7-8 with TRBJ2-7; 11 bases agree with TRBD1. The CDR3 loop spans 16 amino acids. V lost 5 bases, J lost 7 bases, and 13 bases stayed unmatched. Looked up from germline, CDR1 is SGHVS and CDR2 is FQNEAQ. In DNA form, the CDR3 reads TGTGCCAGCAGCCTACTCGTCGGACAGGGGGCGAGAGAGCAGTACTTC. Its translation: CASSLLVGQGAREQYF.

The chain carries TRBV6-5 and TRBJ2-7; 7 positions agree with TRBD1. Germline CDR1 reads MNHEY; CDR2 reads SVGAGI. J lost 5 bases, V lost 1 base, and 8 bases had no gene match. This CDR3 is 15 amino acids long. The CDR3 loop is CASSYYQGESNEQYF. The CDR3 DNA is TGTGCCAGCAGTTACTATCAGGGGGAATCCAACGAGCAGTACTTC.

The J gene is TRBJ2-7, the V gene TRBV10-3; TRBD2 matches 9 bases. Trimming at V came to 4 bases and at J to 6 bases, leaving 13 bases not matched to a gene. CDR3 length: 16 residues. CDR1 ENHRY and CDR2 SYGVKD come from the germline V gene. The chain's CDR3 is CAISGTDAGGPLEQYF. Here the CDR3 DNA reads TGTGCCATCAGTGGAACGGATGCGGGAGGGCCCCTCGAGCAGTACTTC.